The 15 T cell receptor beta chains in this list originate from one sample, sequenced in a study of siplizumab effects on memory and regulatory T cells. Some clones are missing from TCRdb's copy, which holds only in-frame ones; the method was immunoSEQ multiplex PCR. The repertoire has around 100,000 clones, less than 95% of them found once; the top ten carry over 1%. Sequencing was carried out using non-Treg CD4+ T cells sorted from blood. Source of these receptors: a human donor in good health.

CDR3 region: CASSTSDRVRTEAFF. In nucleotides, the CDR3 is TGTGCCAGTAGTACCTCGGACAGGGTGAGGACTGAAGCTTTCTTT. The rearrangement joins TRBV19 to TRBJ1-1; 8 nucleotides align to TRBD1. CDR1 is LNHDA, CDR2 SQIVND, per germline (reference sequence). This CDR3 is 15 amino acids long. V shed 4 bases, J shed 5 bases, and the junction held 9 bases outside the gene matches. Complete variable domain (other parts from reference TRBV19 and TRBJ1-1): DGGITQSPKYLFRKEGQNVTLSCEQNLNHDAMYWYRQDPGQGLRLIYYSQIVNDFQKGDIAEGYSVSREKKESFPLTVTSAQKNPTAFYLCASSTSDRVRTEAFFGQGTRLTVV.

CDR3 DNA sequence: TGTGCCAGCAGCCACAGCGGACAGTTGTTACAAGAGACCCAGTACTTC. Its protein product is CASSHSGQLLQETQYF. The rearrangement uses TRBV5-5 and TRBJ2-5, with a possible D match to TRBD1 (6 bases). CDR1 SGHKS and CDR2 YYEKEE come from the germline V gene (reference sequence). Trimming stripped 4 bases from V and 2 bases from J, with 18 bases between. The CDR3 runs 16 residues.

The chain employs TRBV6-5 and TRBJ1-2; no clear D gene. CDR3 length equals 13 residues. Germline V CDR1 and CDR2: MNHEY, SVGAGI. Trimming took 4 bases from V and 6 from J, leaving 12 bases between them. The CDR3, as DNA: TGTGCCAGCAGTTCCAGAACTCCAGATGGCTACACCTTC. Its translation is CASSSRTPDGYTF.

The V gene is TRBV7-3, the J gene TRBJ2-5; D possibly corresponds to TRBD2 (5 bases). Germline V CDR1 and CDR2: SGHTA, FQGTGA. The CDR3 is 14 amino acids. V was trimmed by 0 bases and J by 5 bases, leaving 10 bases between them. Here the CDR3 reads CASSLTEGVETQYF. The CDR3 region has the DNA TGTGCCAGCAGCTTAACAGAGGGTGTGGAGACCCAGTACTTC.

The V gene is TRBV7-9, the J gene TRBJ1-4, with D maybe TRBD1 (5 bases). The CDR3 length is 14 residues. V lost 3 bases, J lost 8 bases, and 13 bases lay in between. CDR1 is SEHNR and CDR2 is FQNEAQ in the germline V gene (reference sequence). The CDR3 region has the DNA TGTGCCAGCAGCTTTCAGGGATTCGGCGAAAAACTGTTTTTT. This codes for CASSFQGFGEKLFF.

On this clone itself: Distinct nucleotide sequences in the sample also encode this CDR3. The CDR3 region is CASSSQGKETQYF. The DNA for the CDR3 is TGTGCCAGCAGCTCACAGGGGAAAGAGACCCAGTACTTC. The V call is TRBV7-3, the J call TRBJ2-5, with 7 bases lining up with TRBD1. This CDR3 has 13 residues. CDR1 is SGHTA and CDR2 is FQGTGA in the germline V gene. V lost 4 bases, J lost 3 bases, and 2 bases stayed unmatched.

The rearrangement joins TRBV19 to TRBJ2-2, with 14 bases lining up with TRBD2. Unmatched junction bases numbered 1, after V lost 3 bases and J lost 1 base. CDR1 is LNHDA, CDR2 SQIVND, per germline (reference sequence). The CDR3 length is 17 residues. The CDR3 bases are TGTGCCAGTAGTATGGGACTAGCGGGAGTGAACACCGGGGAGCTGTTTTTT. This sequence encodes CASSMGLAGVNTGELFF.

The chain couples TRBV21-1 to TRBJ2-7; TRBD2, the D gene given by the table, was not confirmed from the DNA. TRBV21-1 is annotated as a pseudogene. This CDR3 region has 16 residues. CDR3 coding DNA: TGTGCCAGCAGCCCCATGGGAGCGGCCAGCTCCTACGAGCAGTACTTC. Encoded protein: CASSPMGAASSYEQYF.

The CDR3 loop reads CASSLSNRGRGEKLFF. Here the CDR3 DNA reads TGTGCCAGCAGCCTTTCTAACAGGGGAAGAGGTGAAAAACTGTTTTTT. The V and J genes are TRBV7-8 and TRBJ1-4, with 7 nucleotides matching TRBD1. The CDR3 consists of 16 residues. V shed 5 bases and J 7 bases; nucleotides not matched to a gene: 13. Per germline, CDR1 SGHVS and CDR2 FQNEAQ.

The DNA of the CDR3 is TGCGCCAGCAGTCAGCAAAGCCAACAGGGGGCAAGTGGCTACACCTTC. Its translation is CASSQQSQQGASGYTF. The chain couples TRBV23-1 to TRBJ1-2, with 9 bases matching TRBD1. TRBV23-1 is annotated as an ORF whose role is uncertain. Trimming at V came to 3 bases and at J to 7 bases, leaving 12 bases not matched to a gene. This CDR3 is built from 16 residues.

The rearrangement joins TRBV6-6 to TRBJ2-7, with 7 nucleotides matching TRBD2. V dropped 6 bases and J dropped 2; count of bases not matched to a gene: 10. The CDR3 has 15 residues. Germline V CDR1 and CDR2: MNHNY, SVGAGI (reference sequence). The CDR3 sequence: CASSPLSGGTYEQYF. The CDR3 DNA reads as TGTGCCAGCAGCCCCCTCTCGGGAGGTACCTACGAGCAGTACTTC.

The rearrangement links TRBV11-2 to TRBJ1-5, with a possible D match to TRBD1 (5 bases). Germline assignment: CDR1 SGHAT and CDR2 FQNNGV. The length of the CDR3 is 15 residues. Trimming shortened V by 0 bases and J by 7 bases, and 13 bases separated the two germline ends. The CDR3 DNA reads as TGTGCCAGCAGCTTAGAGGGCAGGGTCGGACAGCCCCAGCATTTT. It yields the protein CASSLEGRVGQPQHF.

The rearrangement joins TRBV5-1 to TRBJ2-3; 9 bases are shared with TRBD2. The CDR3 extends over 17 amino acids. Looked up from germline, CDR1 is SGHRS and CDR2 is YFSETQ. V lost 0 bases, J lost 2 bases, and 7 bases stayed unmatched. CDR3 bases: TGCGCCAGCAGCTTGGCCGGTAGCGGGGGCCTCACAGATACGCAGTATTTT. The encoded protein is CASSLAGSGGLTDTQYF.

The rearrangement uses TRBV28 and TRBJ2-1, with D perhaps being TRBD1 or TRBD2 (7 bases each). The CDR3 is made up of 17 amino acids. Trimming took 7 bases from V and 7 from J, leaving 26 bases between them. Germline V gene lookup returns CDR1 MDHEN and CDR2 SYDVKM. The CDR3 here is CASNTGGGGGMGNEQFF. The CDR3 DNA reads as TGTGCCAGCAATACAGGAGGGGGCGGGGGTATGGGAAATGAGCAGTTCTTC.

The genes are TRBV7-2 and TRBJ2-3, with a tentative D call TRBD1 (5 bases). V gave up 1 base and J gave up 3 bases, with 14 bases separating them. The CDR3 covers 16 residues. Looked up from germline, CDR1 is SGHTA and CDR2 is FQGNSA. The CDR3 sequence is CASSLGPGMGTDTQYF. CDR3 nucleotide sequence: TGTGCCAGCAGCTTAGGGCCAGGGATGGGTACAGATACGCAGTATTTT.